Below are 27 T cell receptor beta chains sequenced from a single sample in a study of T-cell reconstitution after alpha-beta-depleted transplantation in children. Preparation of the TCRbeta library involved a method that used unique molecular identifiers. TCRdb re-called the PCR reads through MiXCR, storing one row per CDR3 protein. The data contain roughly 490,000 distinct CDR3 sequences, about an eighth of them singletons. The material sequenced was PBMCs, mostly from graft donor cells, taken 180 days after TCRalphabeta/CD19-depleted stem cell transplant. Source of these receptors: a female patient under 10 years old who had a stem cell transplant for aplastic anemia, so the T cells may come from the graft donor.

This clonotype appeared a few times. The V and J genes are TRBV28 and TRBJ2-7, with a weak D call TRBD1 (6 bases). Trimming pared 3 bases from V and 6 bases from J, leaving 9 bases between. This CDR3 contains 12 residues. The V gene's germline CDR1 is MDHEN and CDR2 SYDVKM. The CDR3 loop reads CASSFGQPEQYF. CDR3 sequence (DNA): TGTGCCAGCAGTTTCGGACAGCCCGAGCAGTACTTC. The full variable domain, completed using reference TRBV28 and TRBJ2-7, is DVKVTQSSRYLVKRTGEKVFLECVQDMDHENMFWYRQDPGLGLRLIYFSYDVKMKEKGDIPEGYSVSREKKERFSLILESASTNQTSMYLCASSFGQPEQYFGPGTRLTVT.

This clonotype was observed a few times. The CDR3 DNA follows: TGTGCCAGCAGCTTAAGGGGGGGCGGGAACACTGAAGCTTTCTTT. Protein: CASSLRGGGNTEAFF. This chain joins TRBV7-2 and TRBJ1-1, with TRBD1 as a possible D gene (6 bases). Germline assignment: CDR1 SGHTA and CDR2 FQGNSA. The V end was cut by 2 bases, the J end by 1 base, with 11 bases between. The CDR3 length is 15 residues.

This clonotype was counted ten times or more. J is TRBJ2-7 and V is TRBV29-1, with 8 bases lining up with TRBD2. V shed 5 bases and J 4 bases; nucleotides not matched to a gene: 10. The CDR3 contains 14 residues. Germline-derived CDR1 and CDR2 are SQVTM and ANQGSEA. CDR3 sequence reads: CSVSPTSGVYEQYF. The CDR3 coding sequence is TGCAGCGTTTCCCCTACTAGCGGAGTTTACGAGCAGTACTTC.

This clonotype was detected only a few times. V usage is TRBV11-2 and J usage is TRBJ2-1; 14 bases match TRBD2. CDR1 SGHAT and CDR2 FQNNGV come from the germline V gene. After removal of 3 bases from V and 9 bases from J, the junction contained 10 bases not matched to a gene. This CDR3 is 17 amino acids long. CDR3 sequence reads: CASSLPGTSGRLGEQFF. The CDR3 nucleotides are TGTGCCAGCAGCTTGCCCGGGACTAGCGGGAGATTAGGTGAGCAGTTCTTC.

V gene TRBV12-3 or TRBV12-4 combines with J gene TRBJ1-6; D gene ambiguous. CDR3 length: 14 residues. Trimming removed 1 base from V and 14 bases from J, with 15 bases in between. Here the CDR3 DNA reads TGTGCCAGCAGTTTAGACAGCCGGGGAGTAACCCTCCACTTT. The encoded protein is CASSLDSRGVTLHF.

This clonotype was found once. This chain links TRBV11-2 with TRBJ2-5; no clear D gene. Looked up from germline, CDR1 is SGHAT and CDR2 is FQNNGV. V lost 5 bases and J 9 bases, leaving 13 bases between the germline ends. This CDR3 spans 12 amino acids. The CDR3 bases are TGTGCCAGCAGCCGCGACCGTAGGGCCCAGTACTTC. Its protein is CASSRDRRAQYF.

This clonotype was picked up many times. The CDR3 nucleotides read TGCAGTGCCTCGGACAGGGTCTACGAGCAGTACTTC. This encodes CSASDRVYEQYF. This chain joins TRBV20-1 and TRBJ2-7; TRBD1 agrees at 8 bases. This CDR3 region has 12 residues. The V gene's germline CDR1 is DFQATT and CDR2 SNEGSKA (reference sequence). V shed 6 bases, J shed 3 bases, and the junction held 4 bases outside the gene matches.

Ten or more counts support this clonotype. The chain links TRBV7-9 to TRBJ1-2; unclear D gene. The germline V and J ends were trimmed by 6 bases and 4 bases, with 15 bases remaining between them. From germline, CDR1 is SEHNR and CDR2 FQNEAQ (reference sequence). The CDR3 covers 14 residues. The CDR3 region has the DNA TGTGCCAGCAGTCCCGCGGGCCTTTTCTATGGCTACACCTTC. This gives the protein CASSPAGLFYGYTF.

This clonotype was counted between two and nine times. This chain uses TRBV5-1 with TRBJ2-1, with 8 positions matching TRBD2. CDR3 length: 19 residues. V lost 4 bases and J lost 5; bases outside the gene matches: 20. Germline-derived CDR1 and CDR2 are SGHRS and YFSETQ. CDR3 protein: CASSLGGVVGLAWNNEQFF. CDR3 nucleotides: TGCGCCAGCAGCCTGGGTGGGGTTGTAGGACTAGCCTGGAACAATGAGCAGTTCTTC.

At least ten counts were recorded for this clonotype. The chain uses TRBV7-9 and TRBJ1-2; D is perhaps TRBD1 (6 bases). The CDR3 has 11 residues. Germline-derived CDR1 and CDR2 are SEHNR and FQNEAQ (reference sequence). This CDR3 reads CATPGARGYTF. CDR3 coding DNA: TGTGCTACCCCGGGGGCTCGCGGCTACACCTTC. Supplemented by reference TRBV7-9 and TRBJ1-2, the full variable domain reads DTGVSQNPRHKITKRGQNVTFRCDPISEHNRLYWYRQTLGQGPEFLTYFQNEAQLEKSRLLSDRFSAERPKGSFSTLEIQRTEQGDSAMYLCATPGARGYTFGSGTRLTVV.

Only a few counts were recorded for this clonotype. V gene TRBV18 combines with J gene TRBJ2-7, with D perhaps matching TRBD2 (7 bases). The CDR3 has 15 amino acids. CDR1 KGHSH and CDR2 LQKENI come from the germline V gene. Trimming shortened V by 3 bases and J by 3 bases, and 15 bases separated the two germline ends. CDR3 amino acids: CASSPEAGHYYEQYV. The CDR3 DNA reads TGTGCCAGCTCACCGGAAGCGGGACACTACTACGAGCAGTACGTC.

There are many counts of this clonotype. J is TRBJ2-5 and V is TRBV2, with 8 bases fitting TRBD2. The CDR3 is made up of 14 amino acids. CDR1 is SNHLY, CDR2 FYNNEI, per germline. Trimming removed 4 bases from V and 5 bases from J; junction bases left unmatched: 6. This CDR3 reads CASSGGTRSETQYF. In DNA form, the CDR3 reads TGTGCCAGCAGTGGAGGGACTAGGTCGGAGACCCAGTACTTC.

This clonotype turned up a few times. The V gene is TRBV9, the J gene TRBJ2-2, with TRBD1 matching 10 bases. Germline V gene data show CDR1 as SGDLS and CDR2 as YYNGEE. V dropped 3 bases and J dropped 1; count of bases not matched to a gene: 6. This CDR3 has 17 amino acids. The CDR3: CASSGRRDRGNTGELFF. The CDR3 DNA reads as TGTGCCAGCAGCGGACGCCGGGACAGGGGGAACACCGGGGAGCTGTTTTTT. Based on the CDR3 plus reference TRBV9 and TRBJ2-2, the full variable domain is DSGVTQTPKHLITATGQRVTLRCSPRSGDLSVYWYQQSLDQGLQFLIQYYNGEERAKGNILERFSAQQFPDLHSELNLSSLELGDSALYFCASSGRRDRGNTGELFFGEGSRLTVL.

The V and J genes are TRBV20-1 and TRBJ2-5; D is undetermined. The CDR3 length is 12 residues. Trimming shortened V by 0 bases and J by 4 bases, and 6 bases separated the two germline ends. The germline CDR1 and CDR2 sequences are DFQATT and SNEGSKA (reference sequence). DNA for the CDR3: TGCAGTGCTAGAGATGATCGAGAGACCCAGTACTTC. Translated: CSARDDRETQYF.

V is TRBV9 and J is TRBJ2-1, with TRBD2 matching 12 bases. This CDR3 contains 18 residues. The V segment lost 3 bases and the J segment 2 bases; nucleotides outside the gene matches: 9. Germline assignment: CDR1 SGDLS and CDR2 YYNGEE. Written as DNA, the CDR3 is TGTGCCAGCAGCGCTAAGGTTTGGACTAGCGGGACCTACAATGAGCAGTTCTTC. The encoded protein is CASSAKVWTSGTYNEQFF.

This clonotype was detected once. The chain links TRBV29-1 to TRBJ1-1, with D uncertain. CDR3 length: 15 amino acids. From germline, CDR1 is SQVTM and CDR2 ANQGSEA. Trimming pared 4 bases from V and 1 base from J, leaving 16 bases between. CDR3 protein: CSVGGWGERNTEAFF. CDR3 DNA sequence: TGCAGCGTTGGAGGGTGGGGAGAGCGGAACACTGAAGCTTTCTTT.

A few counts support this clonotype. The J gene is TRBJ2-2, the V gene TRBV5-1, with TRBD2 matching over 14 bases. The germline gives CDR1 SGHRS, CDR2 YFSETQ. The V and J ends lost 2 bases and 5 bases, in that order; junction bases with no gene match: 11. This CDR3 spans 19 amino acids. DNA for the CDR3: TGCGCCAGCAGCTTTCGCCTGGGACTAGCGGGAGACCCGACCGGGGAGCTGTTTTTT. Translated, it gives CASSFRLGLAGDPTGELFF.

This clonotype came up a few times. The rearrangement uses TRBV5-6 and TRBJ2-3; D is possibly TRBD2 (6 bases). Trimming pared 3 bases from V and 4 bases from J, leaving 15 bases between. The germline gives CDR1 SGHDT, CDR2 YYEEEE. The CDR3 has 15 amino acids. The CDR3 nucleotides read TGTGCCAGCAGCTCTGGAGGGTTTTCCGCAGATACGCAGTATTTT. It specifies CASSSGGFSADTQYF.

This clonotype was counted a few times. This chain links TRBV27 with TRBJ2-7; TRBD2 agrees at 12 bases. Trimming at V came to 3 bases and at J to 6 bases, leaving 12 bases not matched to a gene. Germline V gene sequence: CDR1 MNHEY, CDR2 SMNVEV (reference sequence). This CDR3 is 17 amino acids long. This CDR3 reads CASSFLRTSGMGGEQYF. The CDR3 DNA sequence: TGTGCCAGCAGTTTCCTACGGACTAGCGGGATGGGCGGCGAGCAGTACTTC.

The rearrangement uses TRBV28 and TRBJ1-4; D gene ambiguous. CDR3 length: 12 amino acids. Looked up from germline, CDR1 is MDHEN and CDR2 is SYDVKM. Trimming removed 3 bases at V and 10 bases at J, with 9 bases between. The CDR3 nucleotides are TGTGCCAGCAGTTTTGTCGGCGGAAAACTGTTTTTT. It yields the protein CASSFVGGKLFF.

This clonotype was seen many times. The CDR3 sequence is CSVAGPLAKNIQYF. In DNA form, the CDR3 reads TGCAGCGTTGCCGGACCCCTAGCCAAAAACATTCAGTACTTC. The rearrangement joins TRBV29-1 to TRBJ2-4; no clear D. V was trimmed by 4 bases and J by 0 bases, leaving 10 bases between them. This CDR3 contains 14 residues. Germline V CDR1 and CDR2: SQVTM, ANQGSEA.

This clonotype was observed a few times. This chain uses TRBV7-8 with TRBJ2-7, with TRBD2 as a possible D gene (5 bases). The germline V gene encodes CDR1 SGHVS and CDR2 FQNEAQ. Trimming stripped 4 bases from V and 7 bases from J, with 8 bases between. The CDR3 loop spans 11 amino acids. CDR3 in amino acids: CASSSGWEQYV. CDR3 DNA sequence: TGTGCCAGCAGCTCGGGGTGGGAGCAGTACGTC.

This clonotype came up a few times. The chain uses TRBV3-1 and TRBJ1-6; D gene ambiguous. V was pared by 0 bases and J by 10 bases, with 13 bases between. Germline assignment: CDR1 LGHDT and CDR2 YNNKEL (reference sequence). CDR3 size: 15 residues. CDR3 sequence: CASSQDGPGWSPLHF. The CDR3, as DNA: TGTGCCAGCAGCCAAGACGGCCCGGGCTGGTCACCCCTCCACTTT.

This rearrangement joins TRBV27 to TRBJ2-3; 12 nucleotides match TRBD1. CDR1 is MNHEY, CDR2 SMNVEV, per germline (reference sequence). This CDR3 has 18 amino acids. The ends lost 3 bases at V and 5 bases at J; junction bases unmatched: 12. CDR3 protein: CASSFGRAGTGGLDTQYF. The DNA for the CDR3 is TGTGCCAGCAGTTTCGGAAGGGCCGGGACAGGGGGCTTAGATACGCAGTATTTT.

This clonotype was seen a few times. The CDR3: CSARDPRAPFYSNQPQHF. CDR3 bases: TGCAGTGCTAGAGATCCGAGGGCTCCCTTCTATAGCAATCAGCCCCAGCATTTT. The V call is TRBV20-1, the J call TRBJ1-5; D unresolved. The CDR3 extends over 18 amino acids. Germline CDR1 is DFQATT and CDR2 is SNEGSKA (reference sequence). Trimming stripped 0 bases from V and 0 bases from J, with 18 bases between.

This clonotype was seen a handful of times. The gene calls are TRBV13 and TRBJ2-3; 8 bases align to TRBD2. V lost 0 bases and J lost 0; bases outside the gene matches: 8. The CDR3 contains 18 residues. In germline, CDR1 is PRHDT, CDR2 FYEKMQ (reference sequence). The CDR3 loop reads CASSLGPSGPPSTDTQYF. As DNA, the CDR3 is TGTGCCAGCAGCTTAGGGCCTAGCGGGCCCCCTAGCACAGATACGCAGTATTTT.

This clonotype was seen a few times. V is TRBV19 and J is TRBJ2-1; 10 bases agree with TRBD1. The CDR3 runs to 15 residues. The germline gives CDR1 LNHDA, CDR2 SQIVND (reference sequence). V lost 6 bases and J lost 6; bases outside the gene matches: 8. CDR3 loop: CASSLAGTGVNEQFF. CDR3 sequence (DNA): TGTGCCAGTAGCTTGGCCGGGACAGGGGTCAATGAGCAGTTCTTC. Complete variable domain (other parts from reference TRBV19 and TRBJ2-1): DGGITQSPKYLFRKEGQNVTLSCEQNLNHDAMYWYRQDPGQGLRLIYYSQIVNDFQKGDIAEGYSVSREKKESFPLTVTSAQKNPTAFYLCASSLAGTGVNEQFFGPGTRLTVL.